This T cell receptor (beta chain) was captured by sequencing in a study of blood T cell repertoires in COVID-19. Across the whole study: The United States, Italy and Spain supplied acute and convalescent COVID-19 samples. Nucleic acid was either cDNA or gDNA, and it came from T cells, B-cell-depleted T cells, or PBMCs.

CDR1 is LGHNA and CDR2 is YNFKEQ in the germline V gene. After removal of 2 bases from V and 9 bases from J, the junction contained 10 bases not matched to a gene. This CDR3 has 16 amino acids. The method was immunoSEQ multiplex PCR; TCRdb's version includes in-frame clones alone and lacks a portion of them. Of around 40,000 clones in the sample, around 79% were seen once. This clone was detected only a few times. The sequence was collected from a man between 70 and 80 years old with acute or convalescent COVID-19. The specimen was peripheral blood. This sequence joins TRBV4-2 and TRBJ2-7, with 13 bases lining up with TRBD2. CDR3 sequence: CASSQPGLAGEKGQYF. The CDR3, as DNA: TGTGCCAGCAGCCAACCCGGACTAGCGGGAGAGAAGGGGCAGTACTTC.